One and the same sample provided the 24 T cell receptor beta chains below, sequenced in a study of T cell changes during pregnancy in multiple sclerosis. Only in-frame clones appear in the TCRdb table, and some are missing; sequencing was by immunoSEQ multiplex PCR. This sample has 44,000 or so clones, with around nine tenths found just once. The specimen was CD8+ T cells from peripheral blood mononuclear cells, collected after pregnancy. These TCRs come from a female donor in good health, enrolled as a control in a pregnancy study.

The genes are TRBV9 and TRBJ1-1, with D hard to call. The CDR3 sequence is 14 residues long. Germline CDR1 SGDLS, CDR2 YYNGEE. Trimming left V 3 bases short and J 5 bases short, with 14 bases between. The CDR3 is CASSAFGAGTEAFF. CDR3 DNA sequence: TGTGCCAGCAGCGCCTTCGGTGCGGGGACTGAAGCTTTCTTT.

The gene calls are TRBV7-8 and TRBJ2-5; no reliable D call. The end of the DNA fits TRBJ2-7 better, so the J call may be wrong. There are 14 residues in the CDR3. Germline CDR1 and CDR2: SGHVS and FQNEAQ. The chain's CDR3 is CASSPEVLFYEQYF. The CDR3 region has the DNA TGTGCCAGCAGCCCCGAAGTCCTATTCTACGAGCAGTACTTC.

This clone was seen many times. This sequence joins TRBV4-3 and TRBJ1-1, with 7 bases aligning to TRBD1. In germline, CDR1 is LGHNA, CDR2 YSLEER. The CDR3 totals 18 residues. The V gene end was trimmed by 1 base and the J gene end by 7 bases; junction bases not matched to a gene: 18. CDR3: CASSQAYRGSPTQSEAFF. The CDR3 region has the DNA TGCGCCAGCAGCCAAGCCTACAGGGGATCCCCCACCCAAAGTGAAGCTTTCTTT.

The chain has TRBV4-3 and TRBJ2-7; 11 bases fit TRBD2. This CDR3 contains 15 residues. The V gene end was trimmed by 4 bases and the J gene end by 2 bases; junction bases not matched to a gene: 4. The germline CDR1 and CDR2 sequences are LGHNA and YSLEER. The CDR3 loop is CASSLISGGAYEQYF. The DNA of the CDR3 is TGCGCCAGCAGCCTAATTAGCGGGGGGGCCTACGAGCAGTACTTC.

This clone occurred a few times. The chain recombines TRBV2 with TRBJ2-5; D perhaps matches TRBD1 (5 bases). CDR3 size: 14 residues. Trimming took off 4 bases at V and 2 bases at J, with 11 bases between the two ends. Germline V gene sequence: CDR1 SNHLY, CDR2 FYNNEI. Here the CDR3 DNA reads TGTGCCAGCAGTGCTGGCAGGGCTCAAGAGACCCAGTACTTC. Protein sequence: CASSAGRAQETQYF.

This chain connects TRBV7-9 to TRBJ2-7; D remains unclear. Germline V gives CDR1 SEHNR, CDR2 FQNEAQ (reference sequence). The CDR3 is 15 residues long. V was cut by 5 bases and J by 0 bases, with 14 bases left in between. CDR3 in amino acids: CASSPAERFSYEQYF. Here the CDR3 DNA reads TGTGCCAGCAGCCCCGCCGAGCGTTTCTCCTACGAGCAGTACTTC.

The J gene is TRBJ2-1, the V gene TRBV4-2; a possible D gene is TRBD1 (6 bases). Germline V CDR1 and CDR2: LGHNA, YNFKEQ. V was clipped by 1 base and J by 6 bases, with 13 bases between them. The CDR3 spans 15 residues. The DNA of the CDR3 is TGTGCCAGCAGCCAAGCTCCACTAGGGGGCAATGAGCAGTTCTTC. Residues: CASSQAPLGGNEQFF.

The chain has TRBV28 and TRBJ2-2; 7 bases map to TRBD2. Germline CDR1 and CDR2: MDHEN and SYDVKM. This CDR3 is built from 16 residues. V gave up 2 bases and J gave up 1 base; unmatched junction bases: 4. Written as DNA, the CDR3 is TGTGCCAGCAGTTTACCGGGGGGACTGAACACCGGGGAGCTGTTTTTT. This gives the protein CASSLPGGLNTGELFF.

V usage is TRBV11-1 and J usage is TRBJ1-3, with D hard to call. V was clipped by 5 bases and J by 4 bases, with 18 bases between them. This CDR3 has 16 residues. Germline V CDR1 and CDR2: SGHAT, FQDESV (reference sequence). The CDR3: CASSHMEEARGNTIYF. In DNA, the CDR3 is TGTGCCAGCAGCCACATGGAGGAGGCGAGGGGAAACACCATATATTTT.

V gene TRBV28 combines with J gene TRBJ2-1, with D possibly being TRBD2 (5 bases). CDR1 MDHEN and CDR2 SYDVKM come from the germline V gene. This CDR3 spans 12 amino acids. The V gene lost 10 bases and the J gene lost 7 bases, with 14 bases spanning the gap. DNA for the CDR3: TGTGCCACCGAGCTCAGCGGAAATGAGCAGTTCTTC. Its protein product is CATELSGNEQFF.

The chain employs TRBV5-6 and TRBJ1-6; no definite D call. CDR1 SGHDT and CDR2 YYEEEE come from the germline V gene. This CDR3 contains 17 residues. The germline V and J ends were trimmed by 1 base and 0 bases, with 11 bases remaining between them. The CDR3 loop is CASSLYTRSSYNSPLHF. The CDR3 region has the DNA TGTGCCAGCAGCTTGTACACGCGGAGCTCCTATAATTCACCCCTCCACTTT.

The chain recombines TRBV19 with TRBJ2-3, with a possible D match to TRBD2 (6 bases). This CDR3 is built from 11 residues. Deletions cut 5 bases from V and 13 bases from J, with 13 bases between. The germline CDR1 and CDR2 sequences are LNHDA and SQIVND (reference sequence). CDR3 bases: TGTGCCAGTAGTGGTGGCTGGAGGGAGTATTTT. It codes for CASSGGWREYF.

The chain carries TRBV7-3 and TRBJ2-5; the D is unclear. Germline V gene data show CDR1 as SGHTA and CDR2 as FQGTGA. The germline V and J ends were trimmed by 5 bases and 4 bases, with 11 bases remaining between them. This CDR3 has 13 residues. CDR3 protein: CASSPSPGETQYF. The CDR3 DNA reads TGTGCCAGCAGCCCCTCGCCGGGAGAGACCCAGTACTTC.

V is TRBV29-1 and J is TRBJ1-2; D perhaps matches TRBD1 (6 bases). The V end lost 6 bases, the J end lost 4 bases, and 12 bases lay between the germline ends. Germline CDR1 reads SQVTM; CDR2 reads ANQGSEA. CDR3 length: 12 residues. The CDR3 loop is CSVGRGSYGYTF. The CDR3 DNA reads as TGCAGCGTGGGGAGGGGGAGCTATGGCTACACCTTC.

The V call is TRBV6-4, the J call TRBJ2-5; 7 nucleotides agree with TRBD1. CDR3 length equals 19 residues. With 6 bases clipped from V and 1 base from J, the junction kept 20 bases outside the gene matches. CDR1 and CDR2 (germline): MRHNA, SNTAGT. The CDR3 sequence: CASSINYKQTGIPQETQYF. DNA for the CDR3: TGTGCCAGCAGCATCAACTATAAACAGACAGGGATCCCCCAAGAGACCCAGTACTTC.

The J gene is TRBJ2-3, the V gene TRBV11-2; 7 bases are shared with TRBD2. The CDR3 totals 14 residues. With 1 base clipped from V and 6 bases from J, the junction kept 4 bases outside the gene matches. Germline CDR1 is SGHAT and CDR2 is FQNNGV. CDR3 in amino acids: CASSLASGSDTQYF. DNA of the CDR3: TGTGCCAGCAGCTTAGCTAGCGGATCCGATACGCAGTATTTT.

The J gene is TRBJ1-2, the V gene TRBV27, with D maybe TRBD1 (5 bases). The CDR3 runs to 14 residues. Germline values: CDR1 MNHEY, CDR2 SMNVEV (reference sequence). Between the trimmed V and J ends, which lost 0 bases and 2 bases, there was a span of 7 bases. DNA of the CDR3: TGTGCCAGCAGTTTATCGGCAGGGAACTATGGCTACACCTTC. It is translated as CASSLSAGNYGYTF.

The genes are TRBV14 and TRBJ1-2, with 7 bases that match TRBD1. CDR3 length: 12 residues. The germline V gene encodes CDR1 SGHDN and CDR2 FVKESK. Losses at the gene ends were 4 bases for V and 8 bases for J; bases not matched to a gene: 4. In DNA, the CDR3 is TGTGCCAGCAGCCTGGGACAGTCGGGCTACACCTTC. Translated, it gives CASSLGQSGYTF.

V is TRBV6-5 and J is TRBJ2-2, with no clear D. Germline V gene sequence: CDR1 MNHEY, CDR2 SVGAGI. The CDR3 is made up of 13 amino acids. V was clipped by 3 bases and J by 6 bases, with 8 bases between them. This CDR3 reads CASSYRVAGELFF. The CDR3 coding sequence is TGTGCCAGCAGTTATCGTGTCGCCGGGGAGCTGTTTTTT.

The chain links TRBV4-3 to TRBJ2-7; a weak D match, TRBD2 (6 bases). Trimming shortened V by 4 bases and J by 6 bases, and 22 bases separated the two germline ends. The CDR3 runs 16 residues. Germline CDR1 LGHNA, CDR2 YSLEER. CDR3 protein: CASSPEAGRLVLEQYF. The CDR3 nucleotides are TGCGCCAGCAGCCCCGAGGCGGGACGTTTGGTCCTCGAGCAGTACTTC.

The chain combines TRBV10-1 with TRBJ2-2, with D unresolved. Germline CDR1 WNHNN, CDR2 SYGVQD (reference sequence). V was trimmed by 0 bases and J by 3 bases, leaving 11 bases between them. The CDR3 consists of 16 residues. The CDR3 coding sequence is TGCGCCAGCAGTGAGTCGGCGGCAGCCTACACCGGGGAGCTGTTTTTT. It is translated as CASSESAAAYTGELFF.

This chain links TRBV7-8 with TRBJ1-6; weak D call: TRBD1 (6 bases). CDR3 length: 19 residues. V lost 5 bases and J lost 0, with 20 bases in between. CDR1 and CDR2 from the germline V gene are SGHVS and FQNEAQ. The CDR3 region is CASSLSGTLHSSYNSPLHF. CDR3 nucleotides: TGTGCCAGCAGCCTATCCGGGACACTACATAGCTCCTATAATTCACCCCTCCACTTT.

Note on this clone: A much larger clone sits a single nucleotide away, making a read error possible. This rearrangement joins TRBV19 to TRBJ1-5; D is possibly TRBD1 (5 bases). Trimming removed 9 bases from V and 0 bases from J, with 12 bases in between. Germline V CDR1 and CDR2: LNHDA, SQIVND (reference sequence). The CDR3 sequence is 14 residues long. The CDR3 coding sequence is TGTGCCAGCGACAGCTTTAGTAGCAATCAGCCCCAGCATTTT. Translated: CASDSFSSNQPQHF. Complete variable domain (other parts from reference TRBV19 and TRBJ1-5): DGGITQSPKYLFRKEGQNVTLSCEQNLNHDAMYWYRQDPGQGLRLIYYSQIVNDFQKGDIAEGYSVSREKKESFPLTVTSAQKNPTAFYLCASDSFSSNQPQHFGDGTRLSIL.

The CDR3, as DNA: TGCGCCAGCAGCCTTGAGGCACTCCAGAGCGGAGGCTCTGGGGCCAACGTCCTGACTTTC. Residues: CASSLEALQSGGSGANVLTF. The rearrangement uses TRBV4-1 and TRBJ2-6; D possibly corresponds to TRBD2 (5 bases). CDR1 and CDR2 from the germline V gene are MGHRA and YSYEKL. V gave up 4 bases and J gave up 0 bases, with 22 bases separating them. The CDR3 extends over 20 amino acids.